This T cell receptor (beta chain) was sequenced during a study of blood T cells in healthy people across ages (dated by TCRdb to the mid-2010s). Background on the whole study: In model experiments, roughly one uniquely barcoded TCR beta cDNA molecule per two T cells was captured by template switching. The study measured age-related changes in TCR beta repertoire diversity using deep sequencing normalized with unique cDNA molecular identifiers. The donors were split into four age groups: young (average around 15 years), middle-aged (roughly 40), aged (more than 55) and long-lived (roughly 77). For two donors (one aged 18 to 30 and one aged 80 or older), the study analyzed two additional independent replicas of 1 million unique cDNA reads from the same blood draw.

Library preparation used 5' RACE. Sequencing was carried out with an Illumina HiSeq 2500. A second roughly 6 to 12 cycle PCR used a sample-barcoded 5' primer and a J-beta primer mix. A unique molecular identifier was introduced onto each TCR beta cDNA molecule by a template-switch 5' adaptor carrying 12 random nucleotides. Each sample yielded at least 2.5 million CDR3-containing paired-end reads. All of the RNA was converted into first-strand cDNA using the Mint cDNA synthesis kit, with a TRBC-specific oligonucleotide serving as the primer. Following uracil-DNA glycosylase treatment, all cDNA underwent a first 18-cycle PCR with the universal primers M1SS and BC2_uni_R. On the authors' methods: Normalization of each sample was performed by random selection of 1 million high-quality reads, each carrying a distinct molecular identifier. Reads sharing molecular identifiers were discarded rather than binned into consensus sequences. MiTCR, with a Q25 quality threshold and the strictest error-elimination algorithm, was used for CDR3 identification, clonotype clustering and error correction. A nonparametric unseen species model with Euler transformation was used to estimate lower-bound total TCR beta diversity. TCRdb reworked the public reads: Q25 trimming with fastp, MiXCR clone assembly, productive beta chains retained. Rows merge per CDR3 protein into single entries with the most common DNA and genes. The V and J calls and clone size are TCRdb's, not the authors'. This sample gives 500,000 to 650,000 distinct CDR3 sequences in total; about 27% of them show up just once. Approximately 3.5% of the sample is in the top ten clones.

Systemically healthy Caucasian individuals from Russia, 35 to 50 in total and aged roughly 6 to 100 years, were included as donors. Each donor gave around 9.9 milliliters of peripheral blood, collected into EDTA-treated Vacutainer tubes. Ficoll-Paque density-gradient centrifugation was used to isolate PBMCs, with at least 6.5 million per sample. Trizol reagent was used to extract total RNA from PBMCs, with at least 6 micrograms per sample. For every donor, flow cytometry on a PBMC aliquot measured the percentage of naive CD45RAhigh/CD27high T cells. The full study reports these points: Conclusive comparison of naive and antigen-experienced compartments was prevented by the profiling of bulk unsorted PBMCs. As age increased, observed TCR beta diversity per million T cells dropped in a roughly linear way, and a significant reduction was already evident by age 40. A strong correlation was found between observed TCR beta diversity and the percentage of naive T cells measured by flow cytometry. Estimates of total diversity based on one million sequenced T cells were regarded as lower bounds and as underestimates. The long-lived group showed more naive CD4+ T cells, fewer expanded clones and increased TCR diversity than the aged group, suggesting age selection. Donor CMV infection status was unknown, potentially confounding age-related changes in expanded clonotypes.

With respect to this clonotype: No antigen is known for it. Base-call qualities are not available, and no considerably larger clone is one nucleotide away.

Its CDR3 holds 16 amino acids, cysteine through phenylalanine. The sequence is cut down to CDR3 DNA, 48 bases in frame from base 1. V was cut back by 5 bases and J by 0 bases, leaving a gap of 17 bases between them. CDR1 DFQATT and CDR2 SNEGSKA were looked up in the germline V gene (reference sequence). The data were also submitted as part of a second study, on T cells of mothers and their children. The second paper further reports: Donors were nine systemically healthy Caucasian individuals: three mothers and their six children. cDNA synthesis used all of the extracted RNA, with 1.5 ug of RNA in each 15 ul reaction. In the second PCR, the M1S primer introduced both the sample barcodes and 2-4 random nucleotides. Each mother yielded over 8 million TCR beta CDR3 reads and each child 2.5 million to 3 million reads. TCR recombination output is similarly shaped by thymic selection in related and unrelated pairs, with a minor effect exerted by inherited differences. Normalized repertoire overlap was always slightly but never significantly higher in related than unrelated mother-child pairs. No persistent microchimeric T cell clones were detected, at a sensitivity of roughly 100 clones per million clonotypes. In the study, deep NGS was used to compare the TCR beta repertoires of mothers and children, and features distinguishing related mother-child pairs from unrelated individuals were sought. On average, the children were roughly 10 +/- 4 years old, while the mothers were approximately 41 +/- 4 years old. After adapter ligation was performed with NEBNext reagents, the libraries were sequenced on an Illumina HiSeq 2000 with 100+100 nt paired-end reads. To prevent cross-contamination, the mother and child libraries were prepared one month apart and sequenced in separate runs. For each donor, somewhere between roughly 450,000 and 2,200,000 distinct TCR beta clonotypes were identified. Naive TCR beta clonotypes were estimated from low-frequency clonotypes matched to each donor's FACS-determined naive share, without sorting.

This TCR derives from a boy aged 2-15 years in good health. Recombination connected TRBV20-1 to TRBJ2-4, with no D gene named confidently. Input material: blood. The nucleotides read TGCAGTGCTCCCTCACCTCATACTATAGCCAAAAACATTCAGTACTTC. Its product reads: CSAPSPHTIAKNIQYF.